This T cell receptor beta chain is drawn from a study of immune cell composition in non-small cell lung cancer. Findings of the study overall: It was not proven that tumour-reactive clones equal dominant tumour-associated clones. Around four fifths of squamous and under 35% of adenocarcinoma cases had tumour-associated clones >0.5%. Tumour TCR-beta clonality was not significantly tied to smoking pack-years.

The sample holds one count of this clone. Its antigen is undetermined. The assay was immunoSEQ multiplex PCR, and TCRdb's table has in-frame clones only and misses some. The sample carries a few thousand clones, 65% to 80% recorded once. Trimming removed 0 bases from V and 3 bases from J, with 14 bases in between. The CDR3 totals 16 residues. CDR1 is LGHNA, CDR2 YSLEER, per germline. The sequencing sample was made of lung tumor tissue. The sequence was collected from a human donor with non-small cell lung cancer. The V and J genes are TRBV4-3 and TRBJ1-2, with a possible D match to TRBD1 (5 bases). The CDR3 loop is CASSQEPGSLYYGYTF. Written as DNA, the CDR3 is TGCGCCAGCAGCCAAGAACCAGGGTCTCTATACTATGGCTACACCTTC.